A single sample gave rise to the 2 T cell receptor beta chains below, sequenced in a study of blood T cell repertoires in COVID-19. Method: immunoSEQ multiplex PCR; TCRdb's copy keeps in-frame clones and lacks some. Of 180,000 or so clones listed, approximately 85% were seen once; the top ten hold 9.5% to 12%. Sequenced material: peripheral blood. Receptors were obtained from a human donor with active or convalescent COVID-19. The donor label of this sample is uncertain.

The gene calls are TRBV4-3 and TRBJ2-7; D unresolved. V dropped 0 bases and J dropped 1 base, with 10 bases sitting between them. The CDR3 totals 15 residues. Germline-derived CDR1 and CDR2 are LGHNA and YSLEER. This chain's CDR3 is CASSQDGQSSYEQYF. The DNA for the CDR3 is TGCGCCAGCAGCCAAGATGGGCAGAGTTCCTACGAGCAGTACTTC.

V is TRBV5-4 and J is TRBJ1-2, with TRBD1 matching over 10 bases. The V gene end was trimmed by 4 bases and the J gene end by 6 bases; junction bases not matched to a gene: 12. This CDR3 region has 16 residues. Germline-derived CDR1 and CDR2 are SGHNT and YYREEE (reference sequence). The DNA of the CDR3 is TGTGCCAGCAGCCCCGGTGGGACAGGGGAACTCGATGGCTACACCTTC. Amino acids: CASSPGGTGELDGYTF.